This T cell receptor beta chain was sequenced during a study of cytomegalovirus exposure and HLA in healthy donors. It was with 60 Vbeta and 13 Jbeta primers that the PCR ran. The repertoire was sequenced with immunoSEQ multiplex PCR; TCRdb's copy has only in-frame clones and lacks some. The sample contains about 120,000 clones, approximately 70% of which appear only once. Findings and limits, study-wide: Sequencing likely generated an artifact that appeared as a cluster of highly shared sequence variants.

Note on this clone: The antigen remains undetermined.

Germline CDR1 LGHNA, CDR2 YNFKEQ. CDR3 length: 15 amino acids. V was pared by 1 base and J by 5 bases, with 8 bases of the junction left unmatched. The TCR comes from a woman in her thirties in good health and CMV-seronegative. Input material: PBMCs. This chain links TRBV4-2 with TRBJ2-7, with 7 bases fitting TRBD2. The CDR3 sequence: CASSQGRGGLDEQYF. CDR3 bases: TGTGCCAGCAGCCAAGGGCGGGGAGGGCTGGACGAGCAGTACTTC.